What follows describes a single T cell receptor beta chain. The source of the sample is a study of T cell changes during pregnancy in multiple sclerosis. This CDR3 contains 15 residues. Germline CDR1 is SGHRS and CDR2 is YFSETQ. V shed 3 bases and J 8 bases; nucleotides not matched to a gene: 8. Using immunoSEQ multiplex PCR, the repertoire was profiled, and TCRdb retains in-frame clones only, with some absent. The data show some 12,000 clones, around 87% seen once. Sequences were derived from CD8+ T cells from peripheral blood mononuclear cells, sampled in the second trimester of pregnancy. V is TRBV5-1 and J is TRBJ2-1; 10 bases align to TRBD2. The source is a female donor in good health, enrolled as a control in a pregnancy study. The CDR3 here is CASSSSGRGGDEQFF. The CDR3 DNA is TGCGCCAGCAGCTCCAGCGGGAGGGGTGGGGATGAGCAGTTCTTC.